The 15 T cell receptor beta chains reported below all come from one sample, sequenced in a study of T cell responses to AZD1222 COVID-19 vaccine. Generated by immunoSEQ multiplex PCR, the TCRdb table keeps only in-frame clones and is missing some. The sample has some 140,000 clones, approximately 89% seen once. The material sequenced was peripheral blood, taken on day 0 of AZD1222 vaccination. The source is an adult in good health.

CDR3: CASSHRTSDYNEQFF. CDR3 in DNA: TGCGCCAGCAGTCATAGGACTAGCGACTACAATGAGCAGTTCTTC. This chain connects TRBV23-1 to TRBJ2-1; 9 nucleotides match TRBD2. TRBV23-1 is classed as an ORF, of uncertain function. Unmatched junction bases numbered 3, after V lost 3 bases and J lost 3 bases. The CDR3 is made up of 15 amino acids.

This chain connects TRBV30 to TRBJ1-1; D is unresolved. The germline V gene has CDR1 GTSNPN and CDR2 SVGIG (reference sequence). The CDR3 is 14 residues long. V was trimmed by 0 bases and J by 4 bases, leaving 12 bases between them. The CDR3 is CAWSVRDRSTEAFF. The CDR3 DNA follows: TGTGCCTGGAGTGTAAGGGATCGGAGCACTGAAGCTTTCTTT.

The count of this clone is one. The chain carries TRBV2 and TRBJ1-2, with TRBD1 matching over 8 bases. The CDR3 extends over 14 amino acids. The V gene end was trimmed by 3 bases and the J gene end by 4 bases; junction bases not matched to a gene: 4. Per the germline V gene, CDR1 is SNHLY and CDR2 is FYNNEI. CDR3 protein: CASSEGQVSYGYTF. The CDR3 DNA is TGTGCCAGCAGTGAGGGACAGGTCTCCTATGGCTACACCTTC.

J is TRBJ2-1 and V is TRBV12-3 or TRBV12-4; no clear D. The CDR3 covers 11 residues. The ends were cut back, 3 bases at V and 6 bases at J, with 3 bases in the middle. The CDR3 DNA is TGTGCCAGCAGTTTTAGCAATGAGCAGTTCTTC. Its translation is CASSFSNEQFF.

This rearrangement joins TRBV7-9 to TRBJ1-3; D remains unclear. Germline assignment: CDR1 SEHNR and CDR2 FQNEAQ (reference sequence). V lost 5 bases and J 4 bases, leaving 15 bases between the germline ends. The CDR3 is made up of 15 amino acids. The CDR3 loop is CASSNRRLPGNTIYF. As DNA, the CDR3 is TGTGCCAGCAGCAACCGACGGCTTCCGGGAAACACCATATATTTT.

This chain uses TRBV6-5 with TRBJ1-1; D may be TRBD1 (5 bases). Germline assignment: CDR1 MNHEY and CDR2 SVGAGI. CDR3 length equals 13 residues. Trimming pared 11 bases from V and 3 bases from J, leaving 16 bases between. This CDR3 is CAGAVRADTEAFF. The DNA for the CDR3 is TGTGCCGGGGCGGTACGGGCGGACACTGAAGCTTTCTTT.

The chain carries TRBV30 and TRBJ1-2; 7 nucleotides match TRBD1. Per the germline V gene, CDR1 is GTSNPN and CDR2 is SVGIG (reference sequence). The CDR3 is 13 residues long. Trimming removed 0 bases from V and 12 bases from J; junction bases left unmatched: 10. The CDR3 region has the DNA TGTGCCTGGAGTGTACAGGGGCCAACCCCCCACACCTTC. Its translation is CAWSVQGPTPHTF. Looking up the rest from reference TRBV30 and TRBJ1-2 gives the full variable domain: SQTIHQWPATLVQPVGSPLSLECTVEGTSNPNLYWYRQAAGRGLQLLFYSVGIGQISSEVPQNLSASRPQDRQFILSSKKLLLSDSGFYLCAWSVQGPTPHTFGSGTRLTVV.

The V gene is TRBV18, the J gene TRBJ1-6, with a tentative D call TRBD1 (5 bases). V was clipped by 5 bases and J by 5 bases, with 13 bases between them. The CDR3 runs to 15 residues. Germline assignment: CDR1 KGHSH and CDR2 LQKENI. The CDR3 DNA sequence: TGTGCCAGCTCAGTAAGGGACGGGGATAATTCACCCCTCCACTTT. It is translated as CASSVRDGDNSPLHF.

The rearrangement uses TRBV28 and TRBJ1-6; 7 nucleotides match TRBD1. The junction had 6 bases not matched to a gene; V was cut back by 5 bases and J by 2 bases. CDR1 is MDHEN, CDR2 SYDVKM, per germline. The CDR3 has 16 residues. The CDR3 DNA follows: TGTGCCAGCAGTCAGGGGGGGAGCACCTATAATTCACCCCTCCACTTT. Translation: CASSQGGSTYNSPLHF.

The chain joins TRBV19 to TRBJ1-2; 9 bases align to TRBD1. The CDR3 has 14 residues. V lost 8 bases, J lost 1 base, and 5 bases stayed unmatched. Germline assignment: CDR1 LNHDA and CDR2 SQIVND (reference sequence). The CDR3 nucleotides are TGTGCCAGTCGGAGACAGGGGGGTAACTATGGCTACACCTTC. Its translation is CASRRQGGNYGYTF.

This sequence joins TRBV6-5 and TRBJ1-2; perhaps TRBD1 as D (6 bases). V was cut by 0 bases and J by 4 bases, with 12 bases left in between. This CDR3 region has 15 residues. Germline-derived CDR1 and CDR2 are MNHEY and SVGAGI. The CDR3 reads CASSYSRGEGYGYTF. The CDR3 DNA reads TGTGCCAGCAGTTACTCTAGGGGGGAAGGCTATGGCTACACCTTC.

This chain connects TRBV5-1 to TRBJ2-3; TRBD2 might be the D (5 bases). The germline V gene encodes CDR1 SGHRS and CDR2 YFSETQ. V was cut by 0 bases and J by 9 bases, with 8 bases left in between. The CDR3 totals 12 residues. CDR3 region: CASSLVLETQYF. CDR3 in DNA: TGCGCCAGCAGCTTGGTACTAGAAACGCAGTATTTT.

Only one count was recorded for this clone. The chain combines TRBV10-3 with TRBJ1-1, with D tentatively TRBD1 (6 bases). Germline lookup yields CDR1 ENHRY and CDR2 SYGVKD. The CDR3 is 12 residues long. V gave up 6 bases and J gave up 4 bases, with 9 bases separating them. CDR3 DNA: TGTGCCATCAGACAGGGCGGCACTGAAGCTTTCTTT. Protein sequence: CAIRQGGTEAFF.

The V call is TRBV11-3, the J call TRBJ2-7; 10 nucleotides align to TRBD1. The CDR3 runs to 16 residues. V shed 5 bases, J shed 2 bases, and the junction held 9 bases outside the gene matches. Germline CDR1 reads SGHNT; CDR2 reads YENEEA. DNA of the CDR3: TGTGCCAGCAGCCACCGGGGCGGACAGGGGGCCTACGAGCAGTACTTC. The encoded protein is CASSHRGGQGAYEQYF.

V and J are TRBV18 and TRBJ1-2; 11 bases agree with TRBD1. Germline loops: CDR1 KGHSH, CDR2 LQKENI. V shed 8 bases, J shed 4 bases, and the junction held 9 bases outside the gene matches. The CDR3 totals 15 residues. The CDR3 reads CASATGTGGFYGYTF. The CDR3 coding sequence is TGTGCCAGCGCAACCGGGACAGGGGGTTTCTATGGCTACACCTTC.